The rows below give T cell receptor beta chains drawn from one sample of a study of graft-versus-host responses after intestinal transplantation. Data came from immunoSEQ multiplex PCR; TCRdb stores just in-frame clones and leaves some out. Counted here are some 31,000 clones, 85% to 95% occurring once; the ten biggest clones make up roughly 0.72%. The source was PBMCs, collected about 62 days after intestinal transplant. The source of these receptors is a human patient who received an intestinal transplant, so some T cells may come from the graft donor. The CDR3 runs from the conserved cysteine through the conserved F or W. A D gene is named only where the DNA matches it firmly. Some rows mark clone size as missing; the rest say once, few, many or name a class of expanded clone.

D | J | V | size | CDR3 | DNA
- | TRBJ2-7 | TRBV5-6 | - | CASSLEGGHEQYF | TGTGCCAGCAGCTTGGAGGGGGGCCACGAGCAGTACTTC
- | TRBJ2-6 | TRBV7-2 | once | CASSLRGADSGANVLTF | TGTGCCAGCAGCCTGCGTGGGGCAGACTCTGGGGCCAACGTCCTGACTTTC
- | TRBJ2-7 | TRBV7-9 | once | CASSLFGEQYF | TGTGCCAGCAGCTTATTTGGTGAGCAGTACTTC
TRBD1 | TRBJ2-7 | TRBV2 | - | CASTTDDMTGGSEQYF | TGTGCCAGCACTACCGACGACATGACAGGGGGAAGCGAGCAGTACTTC
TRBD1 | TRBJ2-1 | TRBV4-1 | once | CASSLYQDRGYNEQFF | TGCGCCAGCAGCCTCTACCAGGACAGGGGCTACAATGAGCAGTTCTTC
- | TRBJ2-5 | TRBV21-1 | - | CASSLKRGGLAETGETQYF | TGTGCCAGCAGCCTGAAAAGGGGTGGACTAGCGGAGACGGGAGAGACCCAGTACTTC
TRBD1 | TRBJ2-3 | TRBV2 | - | CASSGQGGDTQYF | TGTGCCAGCAGTGGACAGGGTGGAGATACGCAGTATTTT
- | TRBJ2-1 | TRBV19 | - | CATGLYNEQFF | TGTGCCACGGGACTCTACAATGAGCAGTTCTTC
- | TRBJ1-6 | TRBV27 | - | CASSPSMSSPLHF | TGTGCCAGCAGTCCTTCGATGAGCTCACCCCTCCACTTT
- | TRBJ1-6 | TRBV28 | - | CASSLFPVVESPSPLHF | TGTGCCAGCAGTTTATTCCCCGTGGTTGAATCCCCTTCACCCCTCCACTTT
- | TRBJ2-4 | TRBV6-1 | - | CASSELRTAQGNIQYF | TGTGCCAGCAGTGAACTAAGGACTGCCCAGGGAAACATTCAGTACTTC
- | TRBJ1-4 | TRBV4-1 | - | CASSPHNEGQTNEKLFF | TGCGCCAGCAGCCCCCATAACGAAGGACAGACTAATGAAAAACTGTTTTTT
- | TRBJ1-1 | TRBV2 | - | CASSVSQTGSRVNTEAFF | TGTGCCAGCAGTGTGTCCCAAACAGGGTCCCGGGTGAACACTGAAGCTTTCTTT
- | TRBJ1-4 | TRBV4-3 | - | CASSHGSRSTNEKLFF | TGCGCCAGCAGCCACGGCAGTAGATCAACTAATGAAAAACTGTTTTTT
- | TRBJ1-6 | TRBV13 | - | CASRAPGGDNSPLHF | TGTGCCAGCAGGGCTCCCGGGGGAGATAATTCACCCCTCCACTTT
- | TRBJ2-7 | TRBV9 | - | CASSVGGADYEQYF | TGTGCCAGCAGCGTAGGCGGAGCTGACTACGAGCAGTACTTC
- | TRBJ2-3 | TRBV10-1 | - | CASSEPHTSRRSTDTQYF | TGCGCCAGCAGTGAACCCCATACGTCTAGGCGAAGCACAGATACGCAGTATTTT
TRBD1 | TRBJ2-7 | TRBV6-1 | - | CASRNRGKVYEQYF | TGTGCCAGCAGAAACAGGGGGAAGGTATACGAGCAGTACTTC
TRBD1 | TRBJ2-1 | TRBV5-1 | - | CASSHLGQGAREQFF | TGCGCCAGCAGCCACCTGGGACAGGGGGCGCGGGAGCAGTTCTTC
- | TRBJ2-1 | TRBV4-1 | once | CASSQVSGNEQFF | TGCGCCAGCAGCCAAGTAAGCGGCAATGAGCAGTTCTTC
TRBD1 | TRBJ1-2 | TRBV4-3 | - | CASSQRIIPGTVDSLNYGYTF | TGCGCCAGCAGCCAGAGGATTATACCCGGGACAGTCGATTCCCTTAACTATGGCTACACCTTC
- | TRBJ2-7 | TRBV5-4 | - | CASSFGGSSYEQYF | TGTGCCAGCAGCTTCGGAGGGTCCTCTTACGAGCAGTACTTC
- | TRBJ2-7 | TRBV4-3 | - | CASSQDADSYYEQYF | TGCGCCAGCAGCCAAGATGCCGACAGTTACTACGAGCAGTACTTC
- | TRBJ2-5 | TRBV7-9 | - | CASSLDRKTQYF | TGTGCCAGCAGTCTTGACAGGAAGACCCAGTACTTC
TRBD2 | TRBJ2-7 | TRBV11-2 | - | CASSPTSGPSYEQYF | TGTGCCAGCAGCCCTACTAGCGGACCCTCCTACGAGCAGTACTTC
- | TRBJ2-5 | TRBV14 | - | CASSFRAYQETQYF | TGTGCCAGCAGCTTCCGGGCGTACCAAGAGACCCAGTACTTC
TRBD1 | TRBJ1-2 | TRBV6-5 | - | CASSYLGQVHGYTF | TGTGCCAGCAGTTACCTGGGACAGGTGCATGGCTACACCTTC
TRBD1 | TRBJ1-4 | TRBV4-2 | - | CASSPGQGPEKLFF | TGTGCCAGCAGCCCGGGACAGGGTCCTGAAAAACTGTTTTTT
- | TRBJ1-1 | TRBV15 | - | CATSQPRDLLHTEAFF | TGTGCCACCAGCCAACCCCGGGACTTGTTGCACACTGAAGCTTTCTTT
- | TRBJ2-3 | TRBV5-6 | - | CASRSRDFMRKSTDTQYF | TGTGCCAGCAGATCCCGGGACTTCATGAGGAAGAGCACAGATACGCAGTATTTT
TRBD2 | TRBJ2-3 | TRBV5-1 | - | CASRLSGRWSLDTQYF | TGCGCCAGCAGACTCAGCGGGAGATGGAGCTTGGATACGCAGTATTTT
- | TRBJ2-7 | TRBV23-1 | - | CASSQSHTGTRSYEQYF | TGCGCCAGCAGTCAATCACACACAGGGACCCGCTCCTACGAGCAGTACTTC
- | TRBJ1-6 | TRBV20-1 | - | CSAERGDHLF | TGCAGTGCTGAAAGGGGGGATCATCTCTTT
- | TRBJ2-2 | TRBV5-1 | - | CASRPPNGELFF | TGCGCCAGCAGACCGCCTAATGGGGAGCTGTTTTTT
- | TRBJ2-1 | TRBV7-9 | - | CASSDSGTAMDEQFF | TGTGCCAGCAGCGATTCCGGGACTGCCATGGATGAGCAGTTCTTC
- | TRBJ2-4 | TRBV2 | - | CASSVWGGRPLGKNIQYF | TGTGCCAGCAGTGTTTGGGGGGGCAGACCCTTAGGCAAAAACATTCAGTACTTC
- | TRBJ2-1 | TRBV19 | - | CASSLQGPGNEQFF | TGTGCCAGTAGTTTGCAGGGTCCGGGCAATGAGCAGTTCTTC
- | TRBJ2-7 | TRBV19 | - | CASSIGVSLSYEQYF | TGTGCCAGTAGTATAGGAGTCAGCCTCTCCTACGAGCAGTACTTC
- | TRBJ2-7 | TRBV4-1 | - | CASSHQPPLRGSGEQYF | TGCGCCAGCAGCCACCAACCCCCCTTACGAGGGTCGGGGGAGCAGTACTTC
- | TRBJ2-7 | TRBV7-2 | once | CASSLVVTQDGFSYEQYF | TGTGCCAGCAGCTTAGTGGTTACCCAGGATGGCTTTTCCTACGAGCAGTACTTC